The clone carrying this TCR beta chain was observed many times. Its specificity is not known. Trimming took 4 bases from V and 1 from J, leaving 14 bases between them. The germline V gene has CDR1 MDHEN and CDR2 SYDVKM. The CDR3 spans 15 residues. This sample was taken from a study of regulatory T cells in long-lasting Graves disease. Relying on iRepertoire HTBI primers and Arm-PCR of CDR3 regions, the team built TCR beta libraries. TCRdb reanalysed the multiplex PCR reads using MiXCR and keeps one entry per CDR3 protein. Here the sample spans about 220,000 distinct CDR3 sequences, roughly 19% being singletons. Time point in this sample: newly diagnosed GD, antithyroid drugs for less than 3 months. The TCR library was prepared using RNA isolated from PBMCs. Study results and caveats: Having few samples may have compromised the accuracy. Patients with persistent disease shared around 2,700 public clonotypes, outpacing the approximately 970 shared by new patients.

This same sample was also taken into another study, of T cells in Graves' hyperthyroidism and ophthalmopathy. From that study: A set of HTBI primers served as the primers for a first-round RT-PCR of the TCR CDR3.

The rearrangement uses TRBV28 and TRBJ2-7; no definite D call. Sequencing used peripheral blood mononuclear cells (PBMCs), obtained at new diagnosis, from a patient treated with antithyroid drugs. The clonotype originates from a woman aged 25 to 39 with Graves disease. CDR3 in amino acids: CASSSPGRVSYEQYF. The CDR3, as DNA: TGTGCCAGCAGTTCCCCTGGCCGGGTGTCCTACGAGCAGTACTTC.